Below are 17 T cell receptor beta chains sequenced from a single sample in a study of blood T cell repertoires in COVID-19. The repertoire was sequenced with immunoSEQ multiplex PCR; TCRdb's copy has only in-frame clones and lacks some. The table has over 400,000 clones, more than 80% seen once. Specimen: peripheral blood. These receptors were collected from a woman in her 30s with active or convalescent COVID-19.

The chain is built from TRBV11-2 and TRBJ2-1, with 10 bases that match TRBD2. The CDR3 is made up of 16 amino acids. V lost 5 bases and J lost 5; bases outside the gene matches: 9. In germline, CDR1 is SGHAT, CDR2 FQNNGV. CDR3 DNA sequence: TGTGCCAGCAGCATCCTAGCGGGAGTGGGGGACAATGAGCAGTTCTTC. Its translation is CASSILAGVGDNEQFF.

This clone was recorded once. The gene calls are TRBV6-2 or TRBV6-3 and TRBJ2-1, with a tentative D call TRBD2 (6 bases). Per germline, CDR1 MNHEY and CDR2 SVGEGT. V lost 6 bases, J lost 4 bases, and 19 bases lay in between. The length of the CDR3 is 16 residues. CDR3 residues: CASSPMAGLVYNEQFF. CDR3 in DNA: TGTGCCAGCAGCCCCATGGCGGGGCTAGTTTACAATGAGCAGTTCTTC.

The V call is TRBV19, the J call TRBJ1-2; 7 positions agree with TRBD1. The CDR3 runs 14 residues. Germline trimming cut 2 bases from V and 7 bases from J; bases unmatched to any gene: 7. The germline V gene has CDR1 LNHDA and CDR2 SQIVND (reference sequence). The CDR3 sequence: CASSILGTDRGYTF. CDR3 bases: TGTGCCAGTAGTATACTTGGGACAGACCGTGGCTACACCTTC.

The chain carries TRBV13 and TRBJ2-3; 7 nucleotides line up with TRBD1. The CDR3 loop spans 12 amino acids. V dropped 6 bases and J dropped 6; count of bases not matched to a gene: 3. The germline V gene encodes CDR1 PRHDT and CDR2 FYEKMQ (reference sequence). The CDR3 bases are TGTGCCAGCAGTCAGGGGGTGGATACGCAGTATTTT. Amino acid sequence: CASSQGVDTQYF.

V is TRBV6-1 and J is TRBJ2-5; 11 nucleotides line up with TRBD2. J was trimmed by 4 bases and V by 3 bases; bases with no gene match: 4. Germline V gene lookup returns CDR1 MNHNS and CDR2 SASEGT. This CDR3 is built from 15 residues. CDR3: CASSDRLAGPETQYF. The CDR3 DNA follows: TGTGCCAGCAGTGATCGACTAGCGGGGCCAGAGACCCAGTACTTC.

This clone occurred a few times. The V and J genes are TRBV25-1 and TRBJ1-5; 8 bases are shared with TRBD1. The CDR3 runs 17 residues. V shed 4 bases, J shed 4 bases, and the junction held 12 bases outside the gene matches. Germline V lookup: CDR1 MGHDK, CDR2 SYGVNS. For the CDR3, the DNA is TGTGCCAGCAGTGGAGCCGGGGCAGGGACAGGAAATCAGCCCCAGCATTTT. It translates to CASSGAGAGTGNQPQHF.

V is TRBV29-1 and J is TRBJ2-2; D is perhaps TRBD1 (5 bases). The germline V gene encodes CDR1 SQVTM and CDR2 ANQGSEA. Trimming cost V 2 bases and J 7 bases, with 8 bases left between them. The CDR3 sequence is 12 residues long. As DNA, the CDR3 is TGCAGCGTTGAAATAGGACACGGGGAGCTGTTTTTT. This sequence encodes CSVEIGHGELFF.

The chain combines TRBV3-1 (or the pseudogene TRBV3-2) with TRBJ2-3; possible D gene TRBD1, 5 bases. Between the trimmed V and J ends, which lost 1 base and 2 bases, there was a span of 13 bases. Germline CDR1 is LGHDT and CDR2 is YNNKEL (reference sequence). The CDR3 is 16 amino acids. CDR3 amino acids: CASSQVYPRDTDTQYF. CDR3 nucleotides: TGTGCCAGCAGCCAAGTATATCCCAGGGACACAGATACGCAGTATTTT.

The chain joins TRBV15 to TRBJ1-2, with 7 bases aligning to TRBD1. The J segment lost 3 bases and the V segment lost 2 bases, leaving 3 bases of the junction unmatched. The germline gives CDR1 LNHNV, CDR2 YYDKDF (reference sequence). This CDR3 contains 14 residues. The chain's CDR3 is CATSRLGQDYGYTF. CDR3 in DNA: TGTGCCACCAGCAGACTAGGACAGGACTATGGCTACACCTTC.

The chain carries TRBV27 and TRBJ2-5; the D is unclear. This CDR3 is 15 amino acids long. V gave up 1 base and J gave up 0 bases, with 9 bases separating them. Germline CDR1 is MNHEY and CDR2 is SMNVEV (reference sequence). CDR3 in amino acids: CASSLYQQNQETQYF. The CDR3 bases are TGTGCCAGCAGTTTATATCAACAGAACCAAGAGACCCAGTACTTC.

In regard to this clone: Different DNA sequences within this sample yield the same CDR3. CDR3 in amino acids: CASSPGLGTDTQYF. The CDR3 DNA reads as TGTGCCAGCTCACCGGGGCTAGGCACAGATACGCAGTATTTT. The V call is TRBV18, the J call TRBJ2-3, with D possibly matching TRBD1 (5 bases). Trimming took off 3 bases at V and 1 base at J, with 8 bases between the two ends. The CDR3 is 14 amino acids. Germline CDR1 KGHSH, CDR2 LQKENI.

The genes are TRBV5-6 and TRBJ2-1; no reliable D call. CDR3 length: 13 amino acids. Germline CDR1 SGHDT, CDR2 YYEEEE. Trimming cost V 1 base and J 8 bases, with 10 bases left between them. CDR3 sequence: CASSLYEPDEQFF. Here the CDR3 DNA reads TGTGCCAGCAGCTTGTACGAACCGGATGAGCAGTTCTTC. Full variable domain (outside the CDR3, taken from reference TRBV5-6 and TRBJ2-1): DAGVTQSPTHLIKTRGQQVTLRCSPKSGHDTVSWYQQALGQGPQFIFQYYEEEERQRGNFPDRFSGHQFPNYSSELNVNALLLGDSALYLCASSLYEPDEQFFGPGTRLTVL.

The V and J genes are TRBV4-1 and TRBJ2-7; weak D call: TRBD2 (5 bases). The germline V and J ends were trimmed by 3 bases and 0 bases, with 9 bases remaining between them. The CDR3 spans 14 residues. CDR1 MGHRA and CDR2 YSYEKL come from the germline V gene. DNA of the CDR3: TGCGCCAGCAGCCACACGGGGTCCTCCTACGAGCAGTACTTC. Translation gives CASSHTGSSYEQYF.

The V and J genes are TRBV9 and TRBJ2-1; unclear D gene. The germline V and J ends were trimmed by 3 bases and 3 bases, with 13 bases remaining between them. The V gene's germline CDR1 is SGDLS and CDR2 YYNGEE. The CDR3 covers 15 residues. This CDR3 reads CASSDDSWSYNEQFF. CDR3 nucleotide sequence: TGTGCCAGCAGCGACGACTCTTGGAGCTACAATGAGCAGTTCTTC.

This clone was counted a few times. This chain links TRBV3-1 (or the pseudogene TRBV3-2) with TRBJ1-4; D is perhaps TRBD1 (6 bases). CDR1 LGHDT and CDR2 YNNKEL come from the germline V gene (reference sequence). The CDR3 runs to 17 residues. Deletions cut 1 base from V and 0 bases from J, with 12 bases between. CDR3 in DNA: TGTGCCAGCAGCCAAGTACAGGGTATCGCAACTAATGAAAAACTGTTTTTT. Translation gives CASSQVQGIATNEKLFF.

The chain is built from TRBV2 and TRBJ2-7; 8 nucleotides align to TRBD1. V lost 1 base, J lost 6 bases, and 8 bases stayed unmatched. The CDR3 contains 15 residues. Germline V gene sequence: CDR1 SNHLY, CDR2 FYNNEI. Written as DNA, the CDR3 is TGTGCCAGCAGTGAAGACAGGGGGTTGTTTGGCGAGCAGTACTTC. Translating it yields CASSEDRGLFGEQYF.

CDR3 sequence (DNA): TGTGCCAGCAGACCCGGACAGGGAAGGCCGAACACCGGGGAGCTGTTTTTT. Its translation is CASRPGQGRPNTGELFF. The rearrangement links TRBV28 to TRBJ2-2; 8 bases fit TRBD1. This CDR3 has 17 amino acids. Germline trimming cut 6 bases from V and 0 bases from J; bases unmatched to any gene: 9. Germline loops: CDR1 MDHEN, CDR2 SYDVKM.